The next 5 T cell receptor beta chains were all read from a single sample in a study of shared clonotypes between healthy human individuals. The method was immunoSEQ multiplex PCR; TCRdb's version includes in-frame clones alone and lacks a portion of them. This sample yields some 580,000 clones, of which 95% to 98% are seen a single time; 0.3% belongs to the top ten. In the naive CD8 group, cells lacked CD45RO and were positively selected for CCR7, so terminally differentiated effector memory CD45RA+ cells were left out. Source material: naive CD8+ T cells sorted from blood. All receptors come from a man aged 30-40 years in good health.

This sequence joins TRBV5-4 and TRBJ2-1, with D tentatively TRBD1 (5 bases). V was clipped by 0 bases and J by 4 bases, with 14 bases between them. The CDR3 has 16 amino acids. CDR1 SGHNT and CDR2 YYREEE come from the germline V gene (reference sequence). CDR3 in DNA: TGTGCCAGCAGCTTGGCCGGTTGGGGCGCGTACAATGAGCAGTTCTTC. Translated: CASSLAGWGAYNEQFF.

The V gene is TRBV9, the J gene TRBJ2-3; D not certain. V was pared by 3 bases and J by 5 bases, with 4 bases between. Germline CDR1 and CDR2: SGDLS and YYNGEE. There are 11 residues in the CDR3. The chain's CDR3 is CASSDVDTQYF. CDR3 bases: TGTGCCAGCAGCGACGTAGATACGCAGTATTTT.

The CDR3 spells CAIKRVGTEAFF. The DNA of the CDR3 is TGTGCCATCAAGCGGGTGGGTACTGAAGCTTTCTTT. This sequence joins TRBV28 and TRBJ1-1; no definite D call. This CDR3 is 12 amino acids long. The germline V gene has CDR1 MDHEN and CDR2 SYDVKM. V was pared by 10 bases and J by 5 bases, with 14 bases between.

CDR3 loop: CASSLSGMQETQYF. The CDR3 DNA reads TGTGCCAGCAGCCTCAGCGGGATGCAAGAGACCCAGTACTTC. This chain uses TRBV7-2 with TRBJ2-5, with 7 bases that match TRBD2. CDR3 length equals 14 residues. Per the germline V gene, CDR1 is SGHTA and CDR2 is FQGNSA. V was pared by 5 bases and J by 2 bases, with 5 bases of the junction left unmatched.

CDR3 bases: TGTGCCAGCAGTACTAGCGGGACCCACGAGCAGTACTTC. Its protein is CASSTSGTHEQYF. The chain uses TRBV6-5 and TRBJ2-7; 10 bases are shared with TRBD2. V shed 5 bases and J 5 bases; nucleotides not matched to a gene: 3. The germline V gene has CDR1 MNHEY and CDR2 SVGAGI. This CDR3 contains 13 residues.